What follows are 4 T cell receptor beta chains derived from one specimen sequenced in a study of blood T cells in healthy people across ages. Sample-barcoded 5' priming and a J-beta primer mix drove a second PCR of about 6 to 12 cycles. Using its own MiXCR run on the 5' RACE reads, TCRdb lists one record per CDR3 protein. The sample holds roughly 680,000 distinct CDR3 sequences, over 40% seen once. Sequences were obtained from blood. Every receptor here comes from a woman of 80 years or more in good health.

Concerning this clonotype: It may be a read error: a sequence one base away is much more abundant. The genes are TRBV29-1 and TRBJ2-1, with TRBD2 matching 7 bases. Near its end, the DNA agrees better with TRBJ2-7, so the J call may be wrong. The CDR3 has 13 residues. Per the germline V gene, CDR1 is SQVTM and CDR2 is ANQGSEA. The CDR3 region is CSSQAGTLNEQYF. CDR3 coding DNA: TGCAGCTCCCAAGCGGGGACGCTCAATGAGCAGTACTTC.

V usage is TRBV18 and J usage is TRBJ2-5; D uncertain. The CDR3 totals 12 residues. Germline V gene sequence: CDR1 KGHSH, CDR2 LQKENI. The germline V and J ends were trimmed by 8 bases and 11 bases, with 18 bases remaining between them. The CDR3 nucleotides read TGTGCCAGCGCAATCTCCTCTGGTGAGCAGTACTTC. Its translation: CASAISSGEQYF.

This rearrangement joins TRBV4-2 to TRBJ2-5; D uncertain. Deletions cut 1 base from V and 13 bases from J, with 13 bases between. The CDR3 is made up of 12 amino acids. Germline V gives CDR1 LGHNA, CDR2 YNFKEQ. CDR3 amino acids: CASSQGRTLRYF. CDR3 coding DNA: TGTGCCAGCAGCCAAGGCAGAACCCTCCGGTACTTC.

The chain links TRBV20-1 to TRBJ1-5; D remains ambiguous. Germline V lookup: CDR1 DFQATT, CDR2 SNEGSKA (reference sequence). With 6 bases removed from V and 3 bases from J, the gap between germline ends came to 12 bases. This CDR3 is built from 13 residues. CDR3 sequence: CSAEIGINQPQHF. The CDR3 nucleotides are TGCAGTGCCGAGATCGGGATCAATCAGCCCCAGCATTTT.